This T cell receptor beta chain was profiled in a study of T cell responses to AZD1222 COVID-19 vaccine. This CDR3 comprises 18 residues. In germline, CDR1 is KGHDR, CDR2 SFDVKD. J was trimmed by 2 bases and V by 0 bases; bases with no gene match: 6. A remark on this clone: Antigen: not known.

The study, taken as a whole, reports: Across the whole spike, CD4 TCRs peaked at regions 160-218 and 743-854. Females outnumbered males among donors, who were mostly white British; clonal diversity was possibly underestimated.

Using immunoSEQ multiplex PCR, the repertoire was profiled, and TCRdb retains in-frame clones only, with some absent. The sample yields 130,000 or so clones, more than 85% seen once. J is TRBJ2-3 and V is TRBV24-1; 11 bases match TRBD1. The source was peripheral blood, collected 28 days after the second AZD1222 dose. This clonotype was sampled from an adult who received the AZD1222 COVID-19 vaccine. CDR3 in amino acids: CATSDLQGGQGDTDTQYF. CDR3 nucleotide sequence: TGTGCCACCAGTGATTTGCAGGGGGGACAGGGGGACACAGATACGCAGTATTTT.